The sequence of this T cell receptor beta chain was determined in a study of early T cells in non-severe SARS-CoV-2 infection. This CDR3 is 15 amino acids long. The J segment lost 3 bases and the V segment lost 2 bases, leaving 4 bases of the junction unmatched. Unique molecular identifiers were attached to individual cDNA molecules. TCRdb analysed the 5' RACE reads with MiXCR anew, one entry per CDR3 protein. This table holds 68,000 or so distinct CDR3 sequences, approximately 12% found once. The rearrangement links TRBV12-3 or TRBV12-4 to TRBJ1-2, with TRBD1 matching over 9 bases. The source of this sequence is an adult who was a healthcare worker with PCR-confirmed SARS-CoV-2 infection or an uninfected control (not recorded which). What was sequenced was whole blood. This chain's CDR3 is CASSLRTGVDYGYTF. The DNA for the CDR3 is TGTGCCAGCAGTTTACGGACAGGGGTAGACTATGGCTACACCTTC.